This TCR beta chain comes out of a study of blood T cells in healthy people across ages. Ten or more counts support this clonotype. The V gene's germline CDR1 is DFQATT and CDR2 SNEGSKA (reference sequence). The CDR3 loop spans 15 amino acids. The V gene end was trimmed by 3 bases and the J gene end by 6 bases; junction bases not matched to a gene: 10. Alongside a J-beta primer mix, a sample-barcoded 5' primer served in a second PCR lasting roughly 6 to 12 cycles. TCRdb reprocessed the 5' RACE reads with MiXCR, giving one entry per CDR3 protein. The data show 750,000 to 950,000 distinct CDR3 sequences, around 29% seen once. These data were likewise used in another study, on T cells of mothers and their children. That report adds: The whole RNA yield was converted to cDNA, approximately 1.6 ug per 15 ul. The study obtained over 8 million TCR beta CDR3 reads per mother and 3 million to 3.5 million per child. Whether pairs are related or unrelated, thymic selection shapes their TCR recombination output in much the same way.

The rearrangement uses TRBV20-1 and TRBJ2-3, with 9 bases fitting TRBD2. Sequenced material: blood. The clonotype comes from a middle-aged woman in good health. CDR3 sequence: CSARGLAGLQDTQYF. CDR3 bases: TGCAGTGCTAGGGGGCTAGCGGGGCTCCAGGATACGCAGTATTTT.